This T cell receptor (beta chain) was retrieved from a study of T-cell memory formation after mild COVID-19. The CDR3 is 15 amino acids. Germline values: CDR1 SGHTA, CDR2 FQGTGA. Trimming removed 4 bases at V and 7 bases at J, with 18 bases between. UMIs and sample barcodes were carried by the TCR alpha and TCR beta cDNA libraries that 5'RACE produced using constant-segment primers. TCRdb re-derived calls from the 5' RACE reads in MiXCR, one entry per CDR3 protein. This sample has roughly 350,000 distinct CDR3 sequences, with around 30% found just once. Comment on this clonotype: Antigen: not known.

The study's findings and limits: CD4/CD8 balance characterized clones contracting day 15 to 85, and CD4+ skew characterized later expanders. Proof of SARS-CoV-2 specificity was absent for the second-wave clones that crested on day 37. CD4+ clones that contracted lay mainly in CM and EM; CD8+ ones lay in EMRA.

The gene calls are TRBV7-3 and TRBJ2-3, with D unresolved. Specimen: PBMCs or a T cell subset sorted from them (not recorded which). This TCR derives from an adult woman who had mild COVID-19 (a few samples of this study predate the infection). Cell type and time point are not known. The CDR3 reads CASSSQAGRVNTQYF. The CDR3 DNA sequence: TGTGCCAGCAGCTCACAAGCAGGACGCGTTAATACGCAGTATTTT.